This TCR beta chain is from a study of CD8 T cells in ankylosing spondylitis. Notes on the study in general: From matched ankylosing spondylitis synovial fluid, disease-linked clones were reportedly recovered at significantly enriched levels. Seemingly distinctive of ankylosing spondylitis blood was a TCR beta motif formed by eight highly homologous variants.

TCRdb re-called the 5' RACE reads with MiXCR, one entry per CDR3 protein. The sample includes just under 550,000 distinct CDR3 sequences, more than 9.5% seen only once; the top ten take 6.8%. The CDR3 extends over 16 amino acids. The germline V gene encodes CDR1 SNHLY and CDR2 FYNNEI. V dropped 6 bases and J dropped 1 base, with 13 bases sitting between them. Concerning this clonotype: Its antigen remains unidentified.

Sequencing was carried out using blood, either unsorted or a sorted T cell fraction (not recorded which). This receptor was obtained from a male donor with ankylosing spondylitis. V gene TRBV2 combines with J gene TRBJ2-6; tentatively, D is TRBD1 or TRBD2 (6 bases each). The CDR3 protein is CASRKEGGSGANVLTF. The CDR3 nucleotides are TGTGCCAGCAGGAAGGAGGGGGGATCTGGGGCCAACGTCCTGACTTTC.